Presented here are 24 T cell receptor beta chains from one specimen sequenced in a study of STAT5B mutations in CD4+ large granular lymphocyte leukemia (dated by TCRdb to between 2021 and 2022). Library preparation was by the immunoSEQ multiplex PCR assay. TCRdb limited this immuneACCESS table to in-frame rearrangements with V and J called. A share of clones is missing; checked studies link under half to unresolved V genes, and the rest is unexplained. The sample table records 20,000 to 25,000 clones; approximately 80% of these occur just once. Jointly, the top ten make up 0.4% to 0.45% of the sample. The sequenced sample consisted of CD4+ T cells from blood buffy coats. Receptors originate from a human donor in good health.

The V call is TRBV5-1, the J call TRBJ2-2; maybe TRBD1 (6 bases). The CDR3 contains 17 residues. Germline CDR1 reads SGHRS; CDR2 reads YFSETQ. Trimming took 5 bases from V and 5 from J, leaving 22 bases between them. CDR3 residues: CASRKPRQDRSTGELFF. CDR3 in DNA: TGCGCCAGCAGGAAACCGCGACAGGACCGGAGTACCGGGGAGCTGTTTTTT. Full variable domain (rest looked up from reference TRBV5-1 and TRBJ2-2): KAGVTQTPRYLIKTRGQQVTLSCSPISGHRSVSWYQQTPGQGLQFLFEYFSETQRNKGNFPGRFSGRQFSNSRSEMNVSTLELGDSALYLCASRKPRQDRSTGELFFGEGSRLTVL.

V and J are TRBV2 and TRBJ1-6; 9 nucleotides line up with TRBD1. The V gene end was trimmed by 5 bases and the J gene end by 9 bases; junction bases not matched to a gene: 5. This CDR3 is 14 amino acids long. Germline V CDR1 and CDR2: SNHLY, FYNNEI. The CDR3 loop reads CASSRDRALSPLHF. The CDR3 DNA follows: TGTGCCAGCAGTAGGGACAGGGCGCTTTCACCCCTCCACTTT. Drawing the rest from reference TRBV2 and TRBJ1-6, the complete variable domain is EPEVTQTPSHQVTQMGQEVILRCVPISNHLYFYWYRQILGQKVEFLVSFYNNEISEKSEIFDDQFSVERPDGSNFTLKIRSTKLEDSAMYFCASSRDRALSPLHFGNGTRLTVT.

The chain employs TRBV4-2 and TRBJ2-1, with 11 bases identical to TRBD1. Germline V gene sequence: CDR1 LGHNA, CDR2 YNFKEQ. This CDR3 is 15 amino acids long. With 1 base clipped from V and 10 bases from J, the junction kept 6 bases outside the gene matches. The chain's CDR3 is CASSQGTGGWEEQFF. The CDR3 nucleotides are TGTGCCAGCAGCCAAGGGACAGGGGGCTGGGAGGAGCAGTTCTTC.

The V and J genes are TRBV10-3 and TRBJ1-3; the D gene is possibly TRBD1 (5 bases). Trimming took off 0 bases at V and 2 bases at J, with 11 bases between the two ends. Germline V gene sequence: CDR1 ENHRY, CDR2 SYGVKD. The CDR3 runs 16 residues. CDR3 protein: CAISESSTVAGNTIYF. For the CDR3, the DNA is TGTGCCATCAGTGAGTCCTCGACAGTTGCTGGAAACACCATATATTTT.

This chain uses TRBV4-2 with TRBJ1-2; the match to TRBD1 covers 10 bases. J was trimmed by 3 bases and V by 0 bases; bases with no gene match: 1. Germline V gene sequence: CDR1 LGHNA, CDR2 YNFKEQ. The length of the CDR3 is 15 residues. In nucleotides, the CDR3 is TGTGCCAGCAGCCAAGAGACAGGGGGCCACTATGGCTACACCTTC. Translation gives CASSQETGGHYGYTF.

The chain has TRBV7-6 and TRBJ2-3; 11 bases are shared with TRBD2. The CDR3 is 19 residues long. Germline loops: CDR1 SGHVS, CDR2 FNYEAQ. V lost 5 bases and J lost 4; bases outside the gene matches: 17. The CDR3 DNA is TGTGCCAGCAGCCCGCAGGACAGTTCTGGACTAGCGGGCTCAGATACGCAGTATTTT. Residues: CASSPQDSSGLAGSDTQYF.

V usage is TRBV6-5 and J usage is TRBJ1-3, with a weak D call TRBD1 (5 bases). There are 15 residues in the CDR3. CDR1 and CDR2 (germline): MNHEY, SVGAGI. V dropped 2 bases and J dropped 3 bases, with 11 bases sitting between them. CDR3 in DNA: TGTGCCAGCAGTTACAGCGGGGCGCGTGGAAACACCATATATTTT. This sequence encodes CASSYSGARGNTIYF.

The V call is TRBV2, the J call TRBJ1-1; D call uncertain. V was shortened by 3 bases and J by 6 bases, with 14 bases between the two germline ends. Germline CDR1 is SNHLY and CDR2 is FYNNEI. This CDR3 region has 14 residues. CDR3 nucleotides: TGTGCCAGCAGTGAGGAAGAAGGGCGGTCTGAAGCTTTCTTT. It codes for CASSEEEGRSEAFF.

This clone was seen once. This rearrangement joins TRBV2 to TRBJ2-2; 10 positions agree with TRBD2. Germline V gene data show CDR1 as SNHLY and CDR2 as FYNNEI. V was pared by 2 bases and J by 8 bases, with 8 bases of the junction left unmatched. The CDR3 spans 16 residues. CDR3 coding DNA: TGTGCCAGCAGTGAATTGCTAGCGGGAGTATCGGGGGAGCTGTTTTTT. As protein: CASSELLAGVSGELFF. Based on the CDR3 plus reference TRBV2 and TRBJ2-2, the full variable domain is EPEVTQTPSHQVTQMGQEVILRCVPISNHLYFYWYRQILGQKVEFLVSFYNNEISEKSEIFDDQFSVERPDGSNFTLKIRSTKLEDSAMYFCASSELLAGVSGELFFGEGSRLTVL.

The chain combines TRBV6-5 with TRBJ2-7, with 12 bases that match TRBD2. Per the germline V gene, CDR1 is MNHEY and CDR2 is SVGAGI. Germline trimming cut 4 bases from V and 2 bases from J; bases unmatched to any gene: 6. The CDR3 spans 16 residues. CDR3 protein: CASSFLTSGRPYEQYF. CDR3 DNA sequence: TGTGCCAGCAGTTTCCTGACTAGCGGGAGACCCTACGAGCAGTACTTC.

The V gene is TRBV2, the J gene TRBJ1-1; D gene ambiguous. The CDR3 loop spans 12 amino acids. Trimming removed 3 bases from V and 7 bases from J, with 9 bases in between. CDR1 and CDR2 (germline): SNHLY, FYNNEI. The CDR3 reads CASSDEASEAFF. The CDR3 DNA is TGTGCCAGCAGTGACGAGGCCAGTGAAGCTTTCTTT.

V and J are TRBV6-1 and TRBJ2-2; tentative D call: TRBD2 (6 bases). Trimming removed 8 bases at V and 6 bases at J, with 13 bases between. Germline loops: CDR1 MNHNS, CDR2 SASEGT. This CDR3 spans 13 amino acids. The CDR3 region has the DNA TGTGCCAGCGGCGTGGGAGGATCCGGGGAGCTGTTTTTT. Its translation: CASGVGGSGELFF.

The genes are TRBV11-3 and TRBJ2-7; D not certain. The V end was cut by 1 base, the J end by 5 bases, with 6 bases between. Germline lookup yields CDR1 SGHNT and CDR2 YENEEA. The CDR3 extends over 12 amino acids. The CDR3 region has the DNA TGTGCCAGCAGCTTAGTACGGAACGAGCAGTACTTC. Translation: CASSLVRNEQYF.

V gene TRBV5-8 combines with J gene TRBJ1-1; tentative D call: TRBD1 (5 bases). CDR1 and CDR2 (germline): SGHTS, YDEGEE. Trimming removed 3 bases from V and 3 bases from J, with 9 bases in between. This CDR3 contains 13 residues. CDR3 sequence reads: CASSSDSHTEAFF. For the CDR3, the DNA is TGTGCCAGCAGCTCCGACAGTCACACTGAAGCTTTCTTT.

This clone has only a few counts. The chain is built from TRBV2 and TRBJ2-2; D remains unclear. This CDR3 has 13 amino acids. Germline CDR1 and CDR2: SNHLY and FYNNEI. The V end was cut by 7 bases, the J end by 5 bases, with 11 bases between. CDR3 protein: CASNNVVTGELFF. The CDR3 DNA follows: TGTGCCAGCAATAATGTTGTTACCGGGGAGCTGTTTTTT.

The CDR3 nucleotides are TGTGCTAGTGGTTTGGTACTCGGGGGCGAGTACAATGAGCAGTTCTTC. Its translation: CASGLVLGGEYNEQFF. The genes are TRBV12-5 and TRBJ2-1, with D possibly being TRBD1 or TRBD2 (6 bases each). V was trimmed by 0 bases and J by 4 bases, leaving 13 bases between them. Germline assignment: CDR1 LGHNT and CDR2 FRNRAP. CDR3 size: 16 residues.

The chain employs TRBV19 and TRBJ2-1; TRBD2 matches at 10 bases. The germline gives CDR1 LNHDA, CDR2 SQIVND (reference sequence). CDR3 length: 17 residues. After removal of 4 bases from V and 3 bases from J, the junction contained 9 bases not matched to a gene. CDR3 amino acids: CASSTTGGTSVYNEQFF. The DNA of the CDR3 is TGTGCCAGTAGTACCACCGGCGGGACTAGCGTCTACAATGAGCAGTTCTTC.

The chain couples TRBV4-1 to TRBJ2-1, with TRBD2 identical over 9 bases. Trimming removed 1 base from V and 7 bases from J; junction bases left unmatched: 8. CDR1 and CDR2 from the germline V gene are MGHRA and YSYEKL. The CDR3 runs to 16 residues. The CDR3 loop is CASSQGLSGRGNEQFF. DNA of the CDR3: TGCGCCAGCAGCCAAGGGCTTAGCGGGAGAGGTAATGAGCAGTTCTTC.

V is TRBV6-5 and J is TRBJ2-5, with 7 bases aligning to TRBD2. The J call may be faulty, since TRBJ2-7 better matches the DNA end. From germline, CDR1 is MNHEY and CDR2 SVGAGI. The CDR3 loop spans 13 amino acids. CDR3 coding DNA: TGTGCCAGCAGTTACATGGGAGGGGCCGAGCAGTACTTC. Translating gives CASSYMGGAEQYF.

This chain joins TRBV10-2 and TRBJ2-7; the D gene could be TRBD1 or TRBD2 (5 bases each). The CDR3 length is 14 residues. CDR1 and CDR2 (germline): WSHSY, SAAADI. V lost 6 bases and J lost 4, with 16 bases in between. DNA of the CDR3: TGCGCCAGCAGGGGGACGGTAGGATTATACGAGCAGTACTTC. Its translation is CASRGTVGLYEQYF.

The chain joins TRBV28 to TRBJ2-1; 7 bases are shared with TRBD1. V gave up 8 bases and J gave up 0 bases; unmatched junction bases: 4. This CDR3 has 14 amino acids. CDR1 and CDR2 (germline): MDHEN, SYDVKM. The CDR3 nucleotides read TGTGCCAGCCGACAGGGAAGCTCCTACAATGAGCAGTTCTTC. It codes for CASRQGSSYNEQFF.

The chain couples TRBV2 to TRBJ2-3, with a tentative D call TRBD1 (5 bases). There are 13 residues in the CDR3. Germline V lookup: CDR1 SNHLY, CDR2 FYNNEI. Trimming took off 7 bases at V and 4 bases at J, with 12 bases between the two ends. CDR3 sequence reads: CASNRQISDTQYF. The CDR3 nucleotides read TGTGCCAGCAATAGACAGATCTCAGATACGCAGTATTTT.

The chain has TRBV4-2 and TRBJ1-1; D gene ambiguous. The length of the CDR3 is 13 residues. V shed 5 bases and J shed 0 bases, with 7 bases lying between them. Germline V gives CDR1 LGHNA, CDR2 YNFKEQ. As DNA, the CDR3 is TGTGCCAGCAGCTTGCAGGTGAACACTGAAGCTTTCTTT. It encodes CASSLQVNTEAFF.

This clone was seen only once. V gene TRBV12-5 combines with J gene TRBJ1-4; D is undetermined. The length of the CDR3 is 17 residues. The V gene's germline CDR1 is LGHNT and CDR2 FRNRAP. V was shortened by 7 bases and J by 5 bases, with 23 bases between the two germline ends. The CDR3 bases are TGTGCTAGTGCTCTAGCAGGCCCCCCCTTCATCAATGAAAAACTGTTTTTT. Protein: CASALAGPPFINEKLFF. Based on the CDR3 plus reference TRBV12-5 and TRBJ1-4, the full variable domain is DARVTQTPRHKVTEMGQEVTMRCQPILGHNTVFWYRQTMMQGLELLAYFRNRAPLDDSGMPKDRFSAEMPDATLATLKIQPSEPRDSAVYFCASALAGPPFINEKLFFGSGTQLSVL.